This T cell receptor (beta chain) was captured in a study of blood T cell repertoires in COVID-19. The protocol was immunoSEQ multiplex PCR, while the TCRdb copy is restricted to in-frame clones and leaves out a portion. Counted here are around 230,000 clones, around 88% occurring once; the ten biggest clones make up 2.5% to 3.5%. Germline assignment: CDR1 SEHNR and CDR2 FQNEAQ (reference sequence). V lost 4 bases to trimming and J lost 8 bases, with 17 bases between them. The CDR3 runs 14 residues. The V gene is TRBV7-9, the J gene TRBJ1-2; TRBD1 might be the D (5 bases). The sequenced sample was PBMCs or T cells enriched from blood (not recorded which). This clonotype was obtained from a middle-aged woman with acute COVID-19. CDR3: CASSSRQGQDGYTF. The CDR3 region has the DNA TGTGCCAGCAGCTCCCGGCAGGGCCAAGACGGCTACACCTTC.